The 30 T cell receptor beta chains given below trace back to one sample, sequenced in a study of tumor-infiltrating lymphocytes in primary liver carcinoma (dated 2017 in TCRdb). RNA from unsorted whole blood was extracted with TRIzol reagent, and germline DNA was obtained with the DNeasy Blood & Tissue kit. Sequencing was performed on an Illumina HiSeq 2500. Starting from approximately 500 ng total RNA, TCRbeta-specific cDNA was produced by reverse transcription with a constant-region primer and ProtoScript II reverse transcriptase. The TCRbeta libraries were prepared through three rounds of nested multiplex PCR following a slightly modified ARM-PCR procedure. Each of the first two PCR rounds ran for approximately 10 cycles using multiplex TRBV1-TRBV30 forward primers together with a Cbeta reverse primer. TCRdb redid the processing of the public reads, applying fastp at Q25 and MiXCR, and retained in-frame beta chains. Merged by CDR3 protein, the rows form single entries marked with the most common genes and DNA. The sample table records fewer than 250,000 distinct CDR3 sequences; about 65% of these occur just once. Clones ranked in the top ten supply approximately 6.6% of the sample.

Specimen: peripheral blood. Receptors were obtained from a woman in her sixties with primary liver carcinoma and hepatitis B virus infection.

This clonotype occurred many times. V usage is TRBV5-1 and J usage is TRBJ1-4; TRBD1 agrees at 8 bases. Germline V CDR1 and CDR2: SGHRS, YFSETQ. V lost 4 bases and J lost 1; bases outside the gene matches: 6. This CDR3 contains 16 residues. The CDR3 region has the DNA TGCGCCAGCAGCGCTGGACAGGGAGGAACTAATGAAAAACTGTTTTTT. Translating it yields CASSAGQGGTNEKLFF.

As regards this clonotype: The junction differs from germline at one of its ends, possibly a read error. V usage is TRBV7-3 and J usage is TRBJ2-2, with a tentative D call TRBD2 (6 bases). The length of the CDR3 is 16 residues. Germline V CDR1 and CDR2: SGHTA, FQGTGA. DNA for the CDR3: TGTGCCAGCGGCTTAAAGGCTAGCGTCGGCACCGGGGAGCTGTTTTTT. Its protein product is CASGLKASVGTGELFF.

This clonotype was seen a few times. The germline gene is not matched at one end of the junction; a read error may be the cause. The rearrangement uses TRBV4-1 and TRBJ2-7, with D tentatively TRBD1 (6 bases). From germline, CDR1 is MGHRA and CDR2 YSYEKL. The CDR3 is 14 amino acids. The CDR3 DNA follows: TGCGCCAGCAGCCAAGTAGGACAGAGATACGGGCAGTACTTC. It encodes CASSQVGQRYGQYF.

This clonotype appeared once. The V gene is TRBV6-1, the J gene TRBJ1-1; 8 nucleotides line up with TRBD1. The germline V gene has CDR1 MNHNS and CDR2 SASEGT. The CDR3 runs to 15 residues. After removal of 5 bases from V and 6 bases from J, the junction contained 11 bases not matched to a gene. The CDR3 DNA is TGTGCCAGCAGTAAAAAGGGGCAGGGGGCCGCTGAAGCTTTCTTT. This codes for CASSKKGQGAAEAFF.

A word on this clonotype: A read error may explain this, as a much larger clone is one base away. J is TRBJ1-1 and V is TRBV4-1, with TRBD1 matching over 7 bases. From germline, CDR1 is MGHRA and CDR2 YSYEKL. The CDR3 length is 15 residues. With V trimmed by 4 bases and J by 4 bases, 9 bases remained unmatched. The CDR3 DNA reads as TGCGCCAGCAGCCTATCCGGGCAGGGGGTCACTGAAGCTTTCTTT. Amino acid sequence: CASSLSGQGVTEAFF.

Concerning this clonotype itself: The junction departs from germline at one end; a sequencing error may be responsible. The chain recombines TRBV29-1 with TRBJ1-4; maybe TRBD1 (5 bases). The CDR3 is 16 amino acids. Germline CDR1 and CDR2: SQVTM and ANQGSEA. The CDR3 DNA sequence: TGCAGCGTTGGGGGGGGTCGGGCAGAATCTAATGAAAAACTGGTTTTT. Translating gives CSVGGGRAESNEKLVF.

In regard to this clonotype: Its ends do not fully match the called genes, so a read error is possible. CDR3 in DNA: TGCGCCAGCAGCCTCGCAGAGGGGCCCTACGAGCTGTACTTC. Protein sequence: CASSLAEGPYELYF. The chain couples TRBV6-1 to TRBJ2-7, with D perhaps given as TRBD1 or TRBD2 (5 bases each). The CDR3 loop spans 14 amino acids. Germline CDR1 reads MNHNS; CDR2 reads SASEGT.

The chain couples TRBV5-1 to TRBJ2-1; possible D gene TRBD1, 6 bases. This CDR3 has 15 residues. Trimming pared 5 bases from V and 4 bases from J, leaving 16 bases between. CDR1 and CDR2 from the germline V gene are SGHRS and YFSETQ. CDR3 nucleotide sequence: TGCGCCAGCAGAACCCGGGACAACCGATACAATGAGCAGTTCTTC. It specifies CASRTRDNRYNEQFF.

Points on this clonotype: Likely a read error: the CDR3 ends without its conserved phenylalanine or tryptophan. No DNA is shown, since the ends of the CDR3 on it are uncertain; the CDR3 is the one TCRdb lists. The chain is built from TRBV6-1 and TRBJ2-6; the DNA was not used to check the table's D call, TRBD1. Per germline, CDR1 MNHNS and CDR2 SASEGT. The CDR3 length is 19 residues, termini included. CDR3 region: CASSENLVRGRSGANVLTL.

This clonotype was counted at least ten times. J is TRBJ2-7 and V is TRBV5-6; D possibly corresponds to TRBD2 (6 bases). Looked up from germline, CDR1 is SGHDT and CDR2 is YYEEEE. The CDR3 loop spans 14 amino acids. V lost 4 bases, J lost 6 bases, and 17 bases lay in between. Here the CDR3 reads CASSHQTRSIEQYF. In DNA, the CDR3 is TGTGCCAGCAGCCATCAGACTAGAAGTATCGAGCAGTACTTC.

The chain uses TRBV2 and TRBJ2-7; 8 bases fit TRBD2. V gave up 6 bases and J gave up 0 bases; unmatched junction bases: 4. The CDR3 totals 14 residues. Germline CDR1 is SNHLY and CDR2 is FYNNEI. CDR3: CASRGLGGSYEQYF. CDR3 nucleotides: TGTGCCAGCAGGGGACTAGGGGGCTCCTACGAGCAGTACTTC.

There are a few counts of this clonotype. V usage is TRBV6-1 and J usage is TRBJ2-2; D is possibly TRBD2 (6 bases). V was trimmed by 6 bases and J by 8 bases, leaving 16 bases between them. The CDR3 extends over 14 amino acids. CDR1 is MNHNS and CDR2 is SASEGT in the germline V gene. The CDR3 sequence is CASRRGPLEGELFF. Here the CDR3 DNA reads TGTGCCAGCAGGCGGGGACCCCTTGAGGGGGAGCTGTTTTTT.

This clonotype was detected only once. This CDR3 fails to terminate in the conserved phenylalanine or tryptophan, so it likely reflects a read error. The rearrangement uses TRBV12-3 or TRBV12-4 and TRBJ2-7; D perhaps matches TRBD1 (7 bases). There are 16 residues in the CDR3. The CDR3 coding sequence is TGTACCAGCAGTACCGGAGGGGGCTCAAGCTCCTACGAGCAGTACTAC. This codes for CTSSTGGGSSSYEQYY.

This clonotype was detected only a few times. The V call is TRBV5-1, the J call TRBJ1-1, with a possible D match to TRBD1 (6 bases). The CDR3 has 13 residues. The germline V gene has CDR1 SGHRS and CDR2 YFSETQ. The germline V and J ends were trimmed by 4 bases and 0 bases, with 7 bases remaining between them. The CDR3 region has the DNA TGCGCCAGCAGCGGGACAATGAACACTGAAGCTTTCTTT. Protein: CASSGTMNTEAFF.

The chain joins TRBV29-1 to TRBJ1-1; D unresolved. The CDR3 spans 11 residues. Germline values: CDR1 SQVTM, CDR2 ANQGSEA. V shed 7 bases and J shed 2 bases, with 8 bases lying between them. The DNA for the CDR3 is TGCAGCGCTCGGTGTAACACTGAAGCTTTCTTT. Amino acids: CSARCNTEAFF.

This clonotype was seen a few times. J is TRBJ2-1 and V is TRBV5-1; 12 bases line up with TRBD2. CDR3 length: 16 residues. Looked up from germline, CDR1 is SGHRS and CDR2 is YFSETQ. Trimming cost V 5 bases and J 9 bases; bases outside gene matches: 12. The CDR3 spells CASSPGGLAGSTEQFF. The CDR3 nucleotides read TGCGCCAGCAGTCCGGGTGGACTAGCGGGAAGTACTGAGCAGTTCTTC.

The rearrangement links TRBV6-1 to TRBJ2-3, with TRBD2 matching over 9 bases. Germline V gives CDR1 MNHNS, CDR2 SASEGT. The ends lost 2 bases at V and 1 base at J; junction bases unmatched: 4. The CDR3 runs to 16 residues. The DNA of the CDR3 is TGTGCCAGCAGTGAACGGGTAGCGGGAGGCACAGATACGCAGTATTTT. It is translated as CASSERVAGGTDTQYF.

On this clonotype: The CDR3 does not close with the conserved phenylalanine or tryptophan, likely indicating a read error. It is unclear where the CDR3 begins or ends on the DNA, so no DNA is shown, and the CDR3 is as TCRdb lists it. The CDR3 sequence: CASSLAQRRRTEAFS. V usage is TRBV5-6 and J usage is TRBJ1-1. The CDR3 totals 15 residues, both ends included. Looked up from germline, CDR1 is SGHDT and CDR2 is YYEEEE.

The chain couples TRBV7-2 to TRBJ2-3; TRBD2 is a possible D gene (6 bases). Per germline, CDR1 SGHTA and CDR2 FQGNSA. V lost 6 bases and J lost 8, with 15 bases in between. CDR3 length: 13 residues. The CDR3 DNA reads TGTGCCAGCAGTCCAGACGGGAGTAGTACGCAGTATTTT. Protein sequence: CASSPDGSSTQYF.

Notes on this clonotype: Germline is not matched at one junction end, which may reflect a read error. The chain links TRBV6-5 to TRBJ2-7; D gene uncertain. Germline-derived CDR1 and CDR2 are MNHEY and SVGAGI. CDR3 length equals 13 residues. Here the CDR3 DNA reads TGTGCCAGCGGTTACTCGGGTAGTTCCGAGCAGTGCTTC. Translated, it gives CASGYSGSSEQCF.

This clonotype was observed a single time. The V call is TRBV6-1, the J call TRBJ2-1; 11 bases fit TRBD1. With V trimmed by 5 bases and J by 3 bases, 15 bases remained unmatched. Per germline, CDR1 MNHNS and CDR2 SASEGT. This CDR3 spans 19 amino acids. This CDR3 reads CASSTGQGASSSVYNEQFF. CDR3 nucleotide sequence: TGTGCCAGCAGTACCGGACAGGGGGCGTCTTCTAGCGTCTACAATGAGCAGTTCTTC.

As for this clonotype: A much larger clone lies one base from this, so it may be a read error. This chain joins TRBV4-1 and TRBJ2-3; D gene unclear. Trimming took 7 bases from V and 4 from J, leaving 15 bases between them. CDR1 MGHRA and CDR2 YSYEKL come from the germline V gene. The CDR3 is made up of 14 amino acids. DNA for the CDR3: TGCGCCAGCAACTTAGGAATGCCTTCAGATACGCAGTATTTT. This sequence encodes CASNLGMPSDTQYF.

The chain employs TRBV7-9 and TRBJ1-6; 8 bases are a match to TRBD1. The CDR3 runs to 15 residues. Germline assignment: CDR1 SEHNR and CDR2 FQNEAQ (reference sequence). With V trimmed by 7 bases and J by 7 bases, 9 bases remained unmatched. The CDR3 here is CASMGTTGGNSPLHF. CDR3 in DNA: TGTGCCAGCATGGGGACCACAGGGGGGAATTCACCCCTCCACTTT.

The chain employs TRBV4-1 and TRBJ2-1; no definite D call. Per germline, CDR1 MGHRA and CDR2 YSYEKL. The CDR3 has 15 amino acids. The ends were cut back, 0 bases at V and 6 bases at J, with 12 bases in the middle. In nucleotides, the CDR3 is TGCGCCAGCAGCCAAGAGTCCTTTCACTCCAATGAGCAGTTCTTC. Protein: CASSQESFHSNEQFF.

As regards this clonotype: A junction boundary mismatches the germline segment, possibly from a read error. The chain joins TRBV6-5 to TRBJ1-1; a weak D match, TRBD1 (5 bases). The germline V gene encodes CDR1 MNHEY and CDR2 SVGAGI. The CDR3 runs to 14 residues. The DNA for the CDR3 is TGTGCCAGCAATTACCGAAGGTTGGGGACTGAATCTCTCTTT. It yields the protein CASNYRRLGTESLF.

This rearrangement joins TRBV7-9 to TRBJ2-1; the match to TRBD2 covers 12 bases. This CDR3 comprises 16 residues. J lost 8 bases, V lost 1 base, and 6 bases had no gene match. The germline gives CDR1 SEHNR, CDR2 FQNEAQ (reference sequence). The CDR3 is CASSLGLAGGWDEQFF. As DNA, the CDR3 is TGTGCCAGCAGCTTAGGGCTAGCGGGAGGGTGGGATGAGCAGTTCTTC.

This clonotype was detected only a few times. At one boundary the junction diverges from the germline segment, which might be a read error. The V and J genes are TRBV5-1 and TRBJ1-1, with D uncertain. The CDR3 has 13 amino acids. Per the germline V gene, CDR1 is SGHRS and CDR2 is YFSETQ. The CDR3 sequence: CTSSLGTANEAFF. The CDR3 DNA reads as TGTACCAGCAGCTTGGGAACAGCAAATGAAGCTTTCTTT.

Details on this clonotype: The germline gene is not matched at one end of the junction; a read error may be the cause. The V gene is TRBV4-2, the J gene TRBJ2-7, with D perhaps TRBD1 or TRBD2 (5 bases each). This CDR3 comprises 12 residues. Germline V gene sequence: CDR1 LGHNA, CDR2 YNFKEQ. CDR3 sequence: CASSPRRDEQCF. The CDR3 DNA follows: TGTGCCAGCAGCCCCCGAAGGGACGAGCAGTGCTTC.

As to this clonotype: A much larger clone differs by one base, so this may be a read error. The chain couples TRBV7-2 to TRBJ2-2; a possible D gene is TRBD2 (5 bases). The germline V gene encodes CDR1 SGHTA and CDR2 FQGNSA. The CDR3 is 13 amino acids. The CDR3 nucleotides read TGTGCCAGCAGCTTAGAAGTTCACGGGGAGCTGTCTTTT. Amino acids: CASSLEVHGELSF.

The rearrangement joins TRBV12-3 or TRBV12-4 to TRBJ2-1; a possible D gene is TRBD2 (6 bases). V was trimmed by 8 bases and J by 9 bases, leaving 20 bases between them. The CDR3 is made up of 14 amino acids. The chain's CDR3 is CASCTEGGSSEQFF. Written as DNA, the CDR3 is TGTGCCAGCTGTACGGAGGGCGGTTCGAGTGAGCAGTTCTTC.